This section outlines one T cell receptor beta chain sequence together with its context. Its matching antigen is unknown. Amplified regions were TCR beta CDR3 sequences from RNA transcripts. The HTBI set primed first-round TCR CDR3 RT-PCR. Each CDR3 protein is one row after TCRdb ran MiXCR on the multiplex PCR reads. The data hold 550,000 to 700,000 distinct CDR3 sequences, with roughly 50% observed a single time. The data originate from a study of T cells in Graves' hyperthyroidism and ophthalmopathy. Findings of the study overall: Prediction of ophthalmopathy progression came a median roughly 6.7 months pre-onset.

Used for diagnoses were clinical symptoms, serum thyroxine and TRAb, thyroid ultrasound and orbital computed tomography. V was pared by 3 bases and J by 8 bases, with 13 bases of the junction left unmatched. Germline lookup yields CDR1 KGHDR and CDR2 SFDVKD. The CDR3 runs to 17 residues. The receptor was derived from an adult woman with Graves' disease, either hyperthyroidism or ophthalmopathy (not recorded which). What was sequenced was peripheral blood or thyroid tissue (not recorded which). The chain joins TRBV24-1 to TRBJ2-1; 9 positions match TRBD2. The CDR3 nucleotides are TGTGCCACCAGTGATGAATCGACAGGGACTAGCAAGGATGAGCAGTTCTTC. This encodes CATSDESTGTSKDEQFF.